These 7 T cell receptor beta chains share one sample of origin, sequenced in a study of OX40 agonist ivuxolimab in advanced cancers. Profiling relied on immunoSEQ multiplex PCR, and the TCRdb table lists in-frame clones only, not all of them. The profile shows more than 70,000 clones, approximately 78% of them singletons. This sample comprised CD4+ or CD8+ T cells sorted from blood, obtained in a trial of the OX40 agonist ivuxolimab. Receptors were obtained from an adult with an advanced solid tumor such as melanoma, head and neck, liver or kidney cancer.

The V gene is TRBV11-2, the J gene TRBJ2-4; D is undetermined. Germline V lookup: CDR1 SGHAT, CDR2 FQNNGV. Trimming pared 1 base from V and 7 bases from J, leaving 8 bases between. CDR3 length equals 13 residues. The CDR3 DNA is TGTGCCAGCAGCTTAGGTTTGGAGAACATTCAGTACTTC. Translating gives CASSLGLENIQYF.

The CDR3 is CASSSGQPGSYEQYF. The CDR3 DNA is TGCGCCAGCAGCTCGGGACAGCCCGGGTCCTACGAGCAGTACTTC. The rearrangement joins TRBV5-1 to TRBJ2-7, with TRBD1 matching over 7 bases. V lost 3 bases to trimming and J lost 1 base; unmatched junction nucleotides: 7. Germline values: CDR1 SGHRS, CDR2 YFSETQ. The CDR3 runs to 15 residues.

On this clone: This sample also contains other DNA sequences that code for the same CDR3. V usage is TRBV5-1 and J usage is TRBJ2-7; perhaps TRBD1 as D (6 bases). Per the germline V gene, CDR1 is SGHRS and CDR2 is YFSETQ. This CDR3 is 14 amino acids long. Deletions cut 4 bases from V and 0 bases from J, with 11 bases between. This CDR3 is CASSPGQSSYEQYF. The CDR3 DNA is TGCGCCAGCAGCCCAGGACAGAGCTCCTACGAGCAGTACTTC.

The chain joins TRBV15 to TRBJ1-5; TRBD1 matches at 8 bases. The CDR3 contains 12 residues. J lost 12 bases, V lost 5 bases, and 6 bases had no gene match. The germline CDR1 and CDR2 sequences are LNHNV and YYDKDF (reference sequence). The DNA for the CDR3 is TGTGCCACCAGCGGGAGGACAGGGCACCAGCATTTT. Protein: CATSGRTGHQHF.

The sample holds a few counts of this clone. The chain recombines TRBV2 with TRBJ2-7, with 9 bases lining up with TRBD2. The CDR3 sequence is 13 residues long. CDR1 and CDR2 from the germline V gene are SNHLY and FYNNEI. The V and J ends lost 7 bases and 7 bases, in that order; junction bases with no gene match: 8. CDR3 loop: CASNRAGGVEQYF. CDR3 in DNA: TGTGCCAGCAATCGAGCGGGAGGCGTGGAGCAGTACTTC.

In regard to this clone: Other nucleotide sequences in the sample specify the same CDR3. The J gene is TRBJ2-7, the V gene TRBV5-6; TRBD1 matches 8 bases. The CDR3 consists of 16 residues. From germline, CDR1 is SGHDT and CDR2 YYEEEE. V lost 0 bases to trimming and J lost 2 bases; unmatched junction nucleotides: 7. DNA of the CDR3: TGTGCCAGCAGCTTGGCCCCCGGACAGGGAACCTACGAGCAGTACTTC. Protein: CASSLAPGQGTYEQYF.

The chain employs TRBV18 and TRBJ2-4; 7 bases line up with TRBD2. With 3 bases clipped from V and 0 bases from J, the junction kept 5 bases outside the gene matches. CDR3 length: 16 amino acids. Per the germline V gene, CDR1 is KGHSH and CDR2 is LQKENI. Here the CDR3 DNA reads TGTGCCAGCTCACCGGAAGTAGCGGGAGCCAAAAACATTCAGTACTTC. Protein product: CASSPEVAGAKNIQYF.